The source of this T cell receptor beta chain is a study of stem cell transplantation in POMP-related autoinflammatory disease. As for the study in general: Impaired MHC class I-dependent CD8+ differentiation was hypothesized from defective thymoproteasomes.

The V gene lost 7 bases and the J gene lost 1 base, with 7 bases spanning the gap. The germline gives CDR1 MGHDK, CDR2 SYGVNS. This CDR3 is built from 13 residues. The data were produced by immunoSEQ multiplex PCR, yet TCRdb's version contains in-frame clones alone and is incomplete. The sample lists roughly 70,000 clones; approximately 91% were seen once. The receptor was isolated from a human patient with POMP-related autoinflammation and immune dysregulation (PRAID). Some T cells may possibly be graft donor cells. The material was CD4+ T cells from PBMCs, obtained after stem cell transplantation. The chain couples TRBV25-1 to TRBJ2-2; D is perhaps TRBD1 (5 bases). The CDR3 loop reads CASNDRNTGELFF. CDR3 sequence (DNA): TGTGCCAGCAACGACAGGAACACCGGGGAGCTGTTTTTT.